This TCR beta chain was observed in a study of blood T cell repertoires in COVID-19. There are 14 residues in the CDR3. The germline V and J ends were trimmed by 5 bases and 0 bases, with 10 bases remaining between them. From germline, CDR1 is LNHDA and CDR2 SQIVND (reference sequence). Using immunoSEQ multiplex PCR, the repertoire was profiled, and TCRdb retains in-frame clones only, with some absent. The repertoire holds about 44,000 clones, with roughly 87% as singletons. This sequence originates from a man between 65 and 79 years old with active COVID-19. Sequenced: peripheral blood. This sequence joins TRBV19 and TRBJ1-1; D remains unclear. In nucleotides, the CDR3 is TGTGCCAGTAGTCGGGTAGGTATGAACACTGAAGCTTTCTTT. Its translation is CASSRVGMNTEAFF.